A single sample gave rise to the 13 T cell receptor beta chains below, sequenced in a study of cytomegalovirus exposure and HLA in healthy donors. The primer mix had 60 Vbeta and 13 Jbeta primers. TCRdb keeps only in-frame clones here, not all; method: immunoSEQ multiplex PCR. The sample lists just over 200,000 clones; around 70% were seen once. Sequencing was performed on PBMCs. Source of these receptors: a man aged 35 to 55 in good health and CMV-seropositive.

The genes are TRBV6-5 and TRBJ2-7; 7 bases are a match to TRBD2. The CDR3 has 15 residues. Germline CDR1 MNHEY, CDR2 SVGAGI. V was pared by 6 bases and J by 3 bases, with 11 bases of the junction left unmatched. This CDR3 is CASRLGEGPGYEQYF. CDR3 bases: TGTGCCAGCAGACTGGGGGAGGGACCCGGCTACGAGCAGTACTTC.

The gene calls are TRBV7-8 and TRBJ2-7; no clear D. Germline CDR1 reads SGHVS; CDR2 reads FQNEAQ. This CDR3 spans 13 amino acids. V gave up 5 bases and J gave up 3 bases, with 11 bases separating them. This chain's CDR3 is CASSPTLSYEQYF. The CDR3 bases are TGTGCCAGCAGCCCGACTCTAAGCTACGAGCAGTACTTC. The variable domain in full, completed from reference TRBV7-8 and TRBJ2-7, reads GAGVSQSPRYKVAKRGQDVALRCDPISGHVSLFWYQQALGQGPEFLTYFQNEAQLDKSGLPSDRFFAERPEGSVSTLKIQRTQQEDSAVYLCASSPTLSYEQYFGPGTRLTVT.

The chain couples TRBV6-5 to TRBJ1-2; the match to TRBD1 covers 10 bases. The CDR3 covers 15 residues. Germline-derived CDR1 and CDR2 are MNHEY and SVGAGI. The V segment lost 6 bases and the J segment 8 bases; nucleotides outside the gene matches: 12. Here the CDR3 DNA reads TGTGCCAGCAGCACTCGGGACAGGGGAATAGGGGGCTACACCTTC. Its translation is CASSTRDRGIGGYTF.

V and J are TRBV5-1 and TRBJ1-5, with 7 bases aligning to TRBD1. CDR3 length: 14 residues. CDR1 and CDR2 (germline): SGHRS, YFSETQ. V dropped 4 bases and J dropped 8; count of bases not matched to a gene: 9. CDR3 in amino acids: CASSLGPGGEPQHF. CDR3 coding DNA: TGCGCCAGCAGCCTGGGTCCAGGGGGAGAGCCCCAGCATTTT.

J is TRBJ2-3 and V is TRBV10-3; TRBD1 agrees at 10 bases. This CDR3 comprises 15 residues. J lost 6 bases, V lost 5 bases, and 8 bases had no gene match. In germline, CDR1 is ENHRY, CDR2 SYGVKD. CDR3 amino acids: CAISPGTGDQDTQYF. The CDR3 nucleotides read TGTGCCATCAGTCCCGGGACAGGGGATCAGGATACGCAGTATTTT.

For this clone: The same CDR3 can be traced to other DNA sequences in this sample. The chain recombines TRBV6-5 with TRBJ2-7, with 8 bases identical to TRBD1. Germline values: CDR1 MNHEY, CDR2 SVGAGI. There are 14 residues in the CDR3. V was pared by 2 bases and J by 3 bases, with 3 bases of the junction left unmatched. CDR3 amino acids: CASSYGTGLYEQYF. In DNA form, the CDR3 reads TGTGCCAGCAGTTACGGGACAGGTCTCTACGAGCAGTACTTC.

V and J are TRBV6-5 and TRBJ2-2, with 13 bases aligning to TRBD2. Germline assignment: CDR1 MNHEY and CDR2 SVGAGI. V gave up 5 bases and J gave up 3 bases; unmatched junction bases: 0. CDR3 size: 15 residues. Here the CDR3 reads CASSGLAGDTGELFF. For the CDR3, the DNA is TGTGCCAGCAGTGGACTAGCGGGGGACACCGGGGAGCTGTTTTTT.

The rearrangement links TRBV2 to TRBJ2-1, with 11 bases identical to TRBD2. Germline assignment: CDR1 SNHLY and CDR2 FYNNEI. This CDR3 region has 15 residues. J gave up 8 bases and V 7 bases, and 10 bases lay outside the gene matches. The CDR3 spells CASNAGSGGADEQFF. CDR3 nucleotide sequence: TGTGCCAGCAATGCCGGTAGCGGGGGGGCCGATGAGCAGTTCTTC.

This clone was seen a few times. V and J are TRBV19 and TRBJ2-7, with 7 nucleotides matching TRBD1. CDR1 is LNHDA, CDR2 SQIVND, per germline (reference sequence). CDR3 size: 14 residues. With V trimmed by 10 bases and J by 0 bases, 9 bases remained unmatched. The CDR3 is CATRQGGGSYEQYF. As DNA, the CDR3 is TGTGCCACCAGACAGGGCGGCGGCTCCTACGAGCAGTACTTC.

V is TRBV10-1 and J is TRBJ1-1; 9 nucleotides agree with TRBD1. CDR1 and CDR2 from the germline V gene are WNHNN and SYGVQD (reference sequence). The CDR3 has 15 residues. V was pared by 3 bases and J by 6 bases, with 8 bases of the junction left unmatched. The CDR3 DNA is TGCGCCAGCAGTGACTACCGGGACAGGGAACCTGAAGCTTTCTTT. This gives the protein CASSDYRDREPEAFF.

The genes are TRBV28 and TRBJ2-5; TRBD1 matches at 9 bases. The J call is in doubt because the DNA end fits TRBJ2-7 better. CDR1 is MDHEN, CDR2 SYDVKM, per germline. CDR3 length equals 13 residues. The CDR3 DNA reads as TGTGCCAGCAGCCCGGGACAGGGTCTCGAGCAGTACTTC. Translated, it gives CASSPGQGLEQYF.

The chain recombines TRBV11-2 with TRBJ1-2; D gene unclear. Germline loops: CDR1 SGHAT, CDR2 FQNNGV. The CDR3 runs 15 residues. Trimming shortened V by 4 bases and J by 8 bases, and 20 bases separated the two germline ends. Here the CDR3 DNA reads TGTGCCAGCAGCTCCGCGTCGCCCCGGGGATACGGCTACACCTTC. It specifies CASSSASPRGYGYTF.

A few counts support this clone. The gene calls are TRBV5-6 and TRBJ2-2; 7 bases line up with TRBD1. The CDR3 is 14 residues long. The germline V gene encodes CDR1 SGHDT and CDR2 YYEEEE. V lost 4 bases, J lost 6 bases, and 6 bases stayed unmatched. For the CDR3, the DNA is TGTGCCAGCAGCCAAACAGGGGTGGCCGGGGAGCTGTTTTTT. Encoded protein: CASSQTGVAGELFF. Combining the CDR3 with reference TRBV5-6 and TRBJ2-2 gives the whole variable domain DAGVTQSPTHLIKTRGQQVTLRCSPKSGHDTVSWYQQALGQGPQFIFQYYEEEERQRGNFPDRFSGHQFPNYSSELNVNALLLGDSALYLCASSQTGVAGELFFGEGSRLTVL.